The present T cell receptor (beta chain) was sequenced within a study of monozygotic twins with inflammatory bowel disease. Study-wide findings and caveats: Healthy co-twins showed greater TCRbeta diversity (inverse Simpson) than IBD patients.

TCRdb reprocessed the 5' RACE reads, with one entry per CDR3 protein and no DNA. The sample has approximately 400,000 distinct CDR3 sequences; the top ten hold 2% to 2.5%. Blood samples measuring approximately 2.3 ml were taken per donor. Germline CDR1 reads SQVTM; CDR2 reads ANQGSEA. This CDR3 spans 11 amino acids. With respect to this clonotype: Its matching antigen is unknown.

This sequence was found in a human donor with ulcerative colitis or Crohn's disease, or a healthy co-twin of an affected twin (not recorded which). The V call is TRBV29-1, the J call TRBJ1-2. The sequencing sample was made of blood. The CDR3 loop is CSVPSSKGYTF.